The text below deals with one TCR beta chain. Antigen: not known. Distinct nucleotide sequences in the sample also encode this CDR3. CDR3 length equals 13 residues. V shed 0 bases and J 4 bases; nucleotides not matched to a gene: 1. CDR1 and CDR2 from the germline V gene are SQVTM and ANQGSEA. This entry belongs to a study of shared clonotypes between healthy human individuals. General study findings and limits: Only blood underwent sampling, and tissue repertoires likely differ. Several donors held about 5% of naive CD4 clonotypes in common.

Division of CD4+ cells produced a CD45RA+ naive subset and a CD45RA-negative memory subset. Sequenced by immunoSEQ multiplex PCR; TCRdb stores in-frame clones only, minus some. This sample has about 680,000 clones, with about 74% found just once. The rearrangement joins TRBV29-1 to TRBJ1-1; 8 bases agree with TRBD1. Source material: memory CD4+ T cells sorted from blood. Stated subset: CD45RA-negative fraction. The clonotype comes from a woman younger than 45 in good health. Written as DNA, the CDR3 is TGCAGCGTTGAAGAACAGGGGGGCACTGAAGCTTTCTTT. Its protein is CSVEEQGGTEAFF. Based on the CDR3 plus reference TRBV29-1 and TRBJ1-1, the full variable domain is SAVISQKPSRDICQRGTSLTIQCQVDSQVTMMFWYRQQPGQSLTLIATANQGSEATYESGFVIDKFPISRPNLTFSTLTVSNMSPEDSSIYLCSVEEQGGTEAFFGQGTRLTVV.